This T cell receptor beta chain was documented in a study of CD8 T cells in Susac syndrome. RNA in amounts of 0.5 to 1 ug was reverse transcribed with random hexamers. MiXCR, applied by TCRdb to the immunoSEQ multiplex PCR reads, yields one record per CDR3 protein. The sample comprises approximately 190,000 distinct CDR3 sequences, roughly 96% of which are singletons, and 0.093% rests with the top ten. The ends lost 7 bases at V and 7 bases at J; junction bases unmatched: 8. This CDR3 region has 13 residues. Germline values: CDR1 LGHDT, CDR2 YNNKEL (reference sequence). This clonotype occurred once. In contrast to the negatively isolated CD8+ and CD4+ T cells, TEMRA cells were FACS-enriched.

This rearrangement joins TRBV3-1 to TRBJ1-2, with 8 bases that match TRBD1. The sample taken for sequencing was CD4+ T cells from PBMCs. This TCR was sampled from a human donor with multiple sclerosis. The CDR3 spells CASTRQGTGGYTF. In DNA, the CDR3 is TGTGCCAGCACCCGACAGGGGACGGGTGGCTACACCTTC.